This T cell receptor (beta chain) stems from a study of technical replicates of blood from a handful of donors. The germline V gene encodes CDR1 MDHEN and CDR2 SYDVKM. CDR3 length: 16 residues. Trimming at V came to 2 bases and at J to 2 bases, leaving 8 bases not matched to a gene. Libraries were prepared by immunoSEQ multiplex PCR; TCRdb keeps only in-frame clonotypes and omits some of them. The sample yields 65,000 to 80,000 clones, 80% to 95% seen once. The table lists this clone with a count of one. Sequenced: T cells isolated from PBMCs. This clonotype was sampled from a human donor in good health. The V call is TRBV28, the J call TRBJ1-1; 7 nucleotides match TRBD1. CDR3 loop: CASSLPGTVHNTEAFF. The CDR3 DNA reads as TGTGCCAGCAGTTTACCTGGGACAGTACATAACACTGAAGCTTTCTTT.